One and the same sample provided the 27 T cell receptor beta chains below, sequenced in a study of blood T cell repertoires in COVID-19 (dated by TCRdb to the early 2020s). The library came from the immunoSEQ multiplex PCR assay. In TCRdb, the immuneACCESS table is reduced to in-frame sequences with V and J assigned. These tables do not hold every clone; where another copy was compared, an unresolved V gene accounts for under half, and the others remain unexplained. This sample has 300,000 to 350,000 clones in its table, and 65% to 85% of those were observed once. Of the sample, 2.5% to 3% falls within the top ten clones. Sequencing used peripheral blood. Receptors originate from a man aged 25 to 40 with active or convalescent COVID-19.

The V gene is TRBV9, the J gene TRBJ1-2; D might be TRBD1 (5 bases). The ends were cut back, 3 bases at V and 0 bases at J, with 15 bases in the middle. CDR3 length: 16 residues. In germline, CDR1 is SGDLS, CDR2 YYNGEE. CDR3 DNA: TGTGCCAGCAGCGCCCCTGGAGGGGAAGCTAACTATGGCTACACCTTC. Translation: CASSAPGGEANYGYTF.

The CDR3 loop reads CASSLVLNQPQHF. The CDR3 nucleotides are TGTGCCAGCAGCTTAGTTCTCAATCAGCCCCAGCATTTT. The rearrangement uses TRBV11-2 and TRBJ1-5; D is ambiguous. The CDR3 has 13 amino acids. Germline assignment: CDR1 SGHAT and CDR2 FQNNGV. Trimming took off 1 base at V and 3 bases at J, with 4 bases between the two ends.

The gene calls are TRBV9 and TRBJ2-7; 7 bases are a match to TRBD2. CDR3 length equals 16 residues. Germline values: CDR1 SGDLS, CDR2 YYNGEE. After removal of 0 bases from V and 1 base from J, the junction contained 7 bases not matched to a gene. The CDR3: CASSVGGGGGSYEQYF. The CDR3 region has the DNA TGTGCCAGCAGCGTAGGAGGCGGGGGAGGGTCCTACGAGCAGTACTTC. Variable domain in full (rest from reference TRBV9 and TRBJ2-7): DSGVTQTPKHLITATGQRVTLRCSPRSGDLSVYWYQQSLDQGLQFLIQYYNGEERAKGNILERFSAQQFPDLHSELNLSSLELGDSALYFCASSVGGGGGSYEQYFGPGTRLTVT.

The chain joins TRBV7-3 to TRBJ1-3; 8 bases are shared with TRBD1. The germline gives CDR1 SGHTA, CDR2 FQGTGA. The CDR3 length is 15 residues. Germline trimming cut 5 bases from V and 0 bases from J; bases unmatched to any gene: 3. The CDR3 DNA is TGTGCCAGCAGCCCCCAGGGGGCCTCTGGAAACACCATATATTTT. Residues: CASSPQGASGNTIYF.

This chain connects TRBV11-2 to TRBJ2-7; 12 bases align to TRBD2. This CDR3 spans 18 amino acids. Germline CDR1 reads SGHAT; CDR2 reads FQNNGV. V gave up 5 bases and J gave up 5 bases; unmatched junction bases: 16. The CDR3 reads CASSRRLAGVSPHDEQYF. DNA of the CDR3: TGTGCCAGCAGCCGCCGACTAGCGGGAGTGTCTCCCCACGACGAGCAGTACTTC.

The CDR3 protein is CASSGHRDRREKLFF. CDR3 nucleotides: TGTGCCAGCAGCGGACACCGGGACAGGCGCGAAAAACTGTTTTTT. The genes are TRBV7-9 and TRBJ1-4; 8 bases line up with TRBD1. After removal of 5 bases from V and 8 bases from J, the junction contained 10 bases not matched to a gene. CDR3 length: 15 amino acids. Looked up from germline, CDR1 is SEHNR and CDR2 is FQNEAQ (reference sequence).

The gene calls are TRBV7-4 and TRBJ1-1; no definite D call. The V and J ends lost 5 bases and 0 bases respectively, with 16 bases between them. This CDR3 has 16 residues. In germline, CDR1 is SGHVT, CDR2 SQSDAQ. CDR3 residues: CASSRDGYPMNTEAFF. The CDR3 DNA reads as TGTGCCAGCAGCCGAGACGGGTATCCCATGAACACTGAAGCTTTCTTT.

J is TRBJ2-1 and V is TRBV7-2, with TRBD2 matching over 12 bases. This CDR3 is 16 amino acids long. The J segment lost 13 bases and the V segment lost 5 bases, leaving 15 bases of the junction unmatched. Germline V CDR1 and CDR2: SGHTA, FQGNSA. The CDR3 reads CASSRSSGGGLLEQFF. CDR3 DNA: TGTGCCAGCAGCCGTTCTAGCGGGGGGGGGTTATTAGAACAGTTCTTC.

The chain uses TRBV11-2 and TRBJ2-1; 9 bases agree with TRBD2. Germline V gene sequence: CDR1 SGHAT, CDR2 FQNNGV. There are 17 residues in the CDR3. Trimming cost V 5 bases and J 7 bases; bases outside gene matches: 15. CDR3 sequence reads: CASSPSGASGISNEQFF. In DNA form, the CDR3 reads TGTGCCAGCAGCCCGTCGGGGGCTAGCGGGATTAGTAATGAGCAGTTCTTC.

V and J are TRBV6-2 or TRBV6-3 and TRBJ1-4, with D unresolved. The V gene lost 2 bases and the J gene lost 5 bases, with 6 bases spanning the gap. CDR3 length: 13 amino acids. Germline V lookup: CDR1 MNHEY, CDR2 SVGEGT. As DNA, the CDR3 is TGTGCCAGCAGTTACCGGTCGAATGAAAAACTGTTTTTT. It encodes CASSYRSNEKLFF.

The rearrangement links TRBV12-3 or TRBV12-4 to TRBJ1-1, with D unresolved. Trimming cost V 6 bases and J 1 base, with 9 bases left between them. CDR3 length equals 13 residues. CDR3 nucleotides: TGTGCCAGCAGACTTACGGGGAACACTGAAGCTTTCTTT. Protein sequence: CASRLTGNTEAFF.

The chain joins TRBV7-3 to TRBJ2-7; 9 bases match TRBD1. In germline, CDR1 is SGHTA, CDR2 FQGTGA. The CDR3 contains 14 residues. V was pared by 2 bases and J by 2 bases, with 1 base of the junction left unmatched. The chain's CDR3 is CASSLGTGTYEQYF. CDR3 DNA: TGTGCCAGCAGCTTAGGGACAGGGACCTACGAGCAGTACTTC.

The rearrangement links TRBV6-6 to TRBJ2-1; D gene ambiguous. This CDR3 contains 12 residues. The V and J ends lost 1 base and 7 bases respectively, with 5 bases between them. CDR1 is MNHNY and CDR2 is SVGAGI in the germline V gene (reference sequence). As DNA, the CDR3 is TGTGCCAGCAGTTACTTACTTAATGAGCAGTTCTTC. It encodes CASSYLLNEQFF.

This clone was seen more than once but under ten times. This sequence joins TRBV5-1 and TRBJ2-2; D perhaps matches TRBD1 (6 bases). The CDR3 runs 16 residues. Germline V gene data show CDR1 as SGHRS and CDR2 as YFSETQ. The V and J ends lost 4 bases and 3 bases respectively, with 16 bases between them. DNA for the CDR3: TGCGCCAGCAGCCTAGGGACAAACCGACACACCGGGGAGCTGTTTTTT. This encodes CASSLGTNRHTGELFF.

The chain links TRBV3-1 (or the pseudogene TRBV3-2) to TRBJ2-7; 10 positions agree with TRBD1. The ends lost 1 base at V and 5 bases at J; junction bases unmatched: 2. The CDR3 has 14 residues. Per the germline V gene, CDR1 is LGHDT and CDR2 is YNNKEL (reference sequence). In nucleotides, the CDR3 is TGTGCCAGCAGCCAAGGGGACAGGGGCCACGAGCAGTACTTC. Protein sequence: CASSQGDRGHEQYF.

J is TRBJ2-1 and V is TRBV4-2, with TRBD2 matching 7 bases. The CDR3 sequence is 15 residues long. Looked up from germline, CDR1 is LGHNA and CDR2 is YNFKEQ. With 8 bases clipped from V and 8 bases from J, the junction kept 15 bases outside the gene matches. In DNA, the CDR3 is TGTGCCAGCTGCCCACGGAGCGGGATCTCGGATGAGCAGTTCTTC. Translation gives CASCPRSGISDEQFF.

This chain joins TRBV18 and TRBJ2-3, with no clear D. CDR3 length: 16 amino acids. Trimming left V 3 bases short and J 2 bases short, with 15 bases between. The germline V gene encodes CDR1 KGHSH and CDR2 LQKENI. DNA of the CDR3: TGTGCCAGCTCACCGACCCTCACATTAGCCACAGATACGCAGTATTTT. Residues: CASSPTLTLATDTQYF.

The rearrangement uses TRBV11-2 and TRBJ2-1; 7 bases map to TRBD2. CDR3 length equals 13 residues. Germline CDR1 and CDR2: SGHAT and FQNNGV. V trimming: 4 bases; J trimming: 7 bases; junction bases outside the gene matches: 4. CDR3 in DNA: TGTGCCAGCAGCTCCAGACTAGCAAATGAGCAGTTCTTC. Its translation: CASSSRLANEQFF.

This clone was seen a few times. The chain couples TRBV18 to TRBJ1-3; 7 bases map to TRBD1. The CDR3 runs 14 residues. V lost 6 bases to trimming and J lost 1 base; unmatched junction nucleotides: 3. Germline V gives CDR1 KGHSH, CDR2 LQKENI. The CDR3 DNA is TGTGCCAGCTCGCCGGGACAGTCTGGAAACACCATATATTTT. Translating it yields CASSPGQSGNTIYF.

This chain links TRBV6-6 with TRBJ2-2; D call uncertain. V lost 2 bases to trimming and J lost 0 bases, with 7 bases between them. The germline V gene has CDR1 MNHNY and CDR2 SVGAGI (reference sequence). The CDR3 sequence is 15 residues long. This chain's CDR3 is CASSYGRPNTGELFF. In DNA, the CDR3 is TGTGCCAGCAGTTACGGGCGACCGAACACCGGGGAGCTGTTTTTT.

The chain recombines TRBV18 with TRBJ2-5, with D possibly matching TRBD1 (6 bases). Trimming removed 0 bases from V and 4 bases from J, with 15 bases in between. The CDR3 contains 16 residues. The germline CDR1 and CDR2 sequences are KGHSH and LQKENI. The CDR3 DNA reads as TGTGCCAGCTCACCACCCCAGGGGCGAGGTCGAGAGACCCAGTACTTC. Amino acid sequence: CASSPPQGRGRETQYF.

V usage is TRBV5-1 and J usage is TRBJ1-3; 9 nucleotides align to TRBD1. With V trimmed by 2 bases and J by 0 bases, 15 bases remained unmatched. Germline V gene lookup returns CDR1 SGHRS and CDR2 YFSETQ. The CDR3 runs to 20 residues. Here the CDR3 reads CASSLGTGRGVIGSGNTIYF. In DNA form, the CDR3 reads TGCGCCAGCAGCTTAGGGACAGGGAGAGGGGTTATCGGCTCTGGAAACACCATATATTTT.

This chain joins TRBV2 and TRBJ2-7; the D gene is possibly TRBD2 (5 bases). This CDR3 region has 12 residues. V lost 8 bases and J 7 bases, leaving 15 bases between the germline ends. The germline gives CDR1 SNHLY, CDR2 FYNNEI. CDR3 sequence: CASSPGGGEQYF. CDR3 in DNA: TGTGCCAGCTCTCCAGGAGGTGGGGAGCAGTACTTC.

The gene calls are TRBV7-9 and TRBJ2-5; possible D gene TRBD1, 6 bases. Trimming took 5 bases from V and 9 from J, leaving 22 bases between them. The germline V gene has CDR1 SEHNR and CDR2 FQNEAQ (reference sequence). The CDR3 is made up of 15 amino acids. This CDR3 is CASSLLLGASMSQYF. The CDR3 coding sequence is TGTGCCAGCAGCCTATTATTGGGGGCAAGCATGTCCCAGTACTTC.

The rearrangement links TRBV9 to TRBJ1-1; no firm D call. The CDR3 totals 14 residues. V lost 4 bases and J lost 4, with 14 bases in between. Germline V gene data show CDR1 as SGDLS and CDR2 as YYNGEE. The DNA for the CDR3 is TGTGCCAGCAGCCATACAAAGCGGGGCACTGAAGCTTTCTTT. Its protein is CASSHTKRGTEAFF.

The genes are TRBV3-1 (or the pseudogene TRBV3-2) and TRBJ2-1; 14 nucleotides match TRBD2. Trimming took 3 bases from V and 6 from J; bases not matched to a gene: 10. Germline V CDR1 and CDR2: LGHDT, YNNKEL (reference sequence). This CDR3 spans 18 amino acids. CDR3 bases: TGTGCCAGCAGCCAGGGGACTAGCGGGAGCAGTTGGGGCAATGAGCAGTTCTTC. Its protein is CASSQGTSGSSWGNEQFF.

The rearrangement links TRBV28 to TRBJ2-7; TRBD2 matches 9 bases. Germline loops: CDR1 MDHEN, CDR2 SYDVKM. The CDR3 is made up of 14 amino acids. V lost 6 bases to trimming and J lost 5 bases; unmatched junction nucleotides: 8. This chain's CDR3 is CASRTSGGGHEQYF. In nucleotides, the CDR3 is TGTGCCAGCAGGACTAGCGGTGGAGGGCACGAGCAGTACTTC.